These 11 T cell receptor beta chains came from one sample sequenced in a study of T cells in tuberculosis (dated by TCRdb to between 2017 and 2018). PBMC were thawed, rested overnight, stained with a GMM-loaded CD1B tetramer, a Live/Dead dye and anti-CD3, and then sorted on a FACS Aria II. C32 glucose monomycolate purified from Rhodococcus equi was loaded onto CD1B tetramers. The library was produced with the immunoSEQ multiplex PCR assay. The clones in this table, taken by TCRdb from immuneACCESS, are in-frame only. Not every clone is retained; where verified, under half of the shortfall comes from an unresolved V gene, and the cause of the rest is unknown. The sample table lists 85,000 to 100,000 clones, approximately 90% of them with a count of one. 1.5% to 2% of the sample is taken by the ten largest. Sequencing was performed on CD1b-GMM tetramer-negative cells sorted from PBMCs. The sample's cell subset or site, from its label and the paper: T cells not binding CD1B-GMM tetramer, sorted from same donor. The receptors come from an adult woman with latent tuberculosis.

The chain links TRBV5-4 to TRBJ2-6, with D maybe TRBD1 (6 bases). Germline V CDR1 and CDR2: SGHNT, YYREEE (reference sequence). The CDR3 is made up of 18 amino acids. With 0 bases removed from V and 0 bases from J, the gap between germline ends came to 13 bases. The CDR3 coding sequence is TGTGCCAGCAGCTTGGGCAGGGGCCCCTTCTCTGGGGCCAACGTCCTGACTTTC. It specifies CASSLGRGPFSGANVLTF.

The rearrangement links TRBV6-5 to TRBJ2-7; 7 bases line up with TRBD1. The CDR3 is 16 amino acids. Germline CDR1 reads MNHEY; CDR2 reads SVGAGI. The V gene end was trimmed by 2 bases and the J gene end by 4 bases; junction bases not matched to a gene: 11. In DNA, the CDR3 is TGTGCCAGCAGTTACAGTTTCGACAGGGCAAAATACGAGCAGTACTTC. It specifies CASSYSFDRAKYEQYF.

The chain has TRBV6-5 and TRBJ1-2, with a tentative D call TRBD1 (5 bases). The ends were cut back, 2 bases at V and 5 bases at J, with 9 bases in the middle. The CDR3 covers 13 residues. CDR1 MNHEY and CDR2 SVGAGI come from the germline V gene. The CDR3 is CASSYRQGYGYTF. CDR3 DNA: TGTGCCAGCAGTTACCGGCAGGGTTATGGCTACACCTTC.

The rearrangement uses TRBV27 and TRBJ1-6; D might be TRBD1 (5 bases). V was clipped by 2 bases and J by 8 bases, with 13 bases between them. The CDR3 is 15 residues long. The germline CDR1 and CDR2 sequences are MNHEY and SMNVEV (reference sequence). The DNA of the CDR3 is TGTGCCAGCAGTTTAAACCCACAGGCGGATTCACCCCTCCACTTT. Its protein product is CASSLNPQADSPLHF.

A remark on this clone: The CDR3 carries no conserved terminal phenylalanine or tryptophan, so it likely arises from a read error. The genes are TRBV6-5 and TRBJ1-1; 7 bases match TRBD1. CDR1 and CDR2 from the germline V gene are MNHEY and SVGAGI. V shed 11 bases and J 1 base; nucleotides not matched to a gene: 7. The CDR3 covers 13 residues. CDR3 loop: CASQTGKNTEAFL. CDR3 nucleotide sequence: TGTGCCTCTCAGACAGGGAAGAACACTGAAGCTTTCCTT.

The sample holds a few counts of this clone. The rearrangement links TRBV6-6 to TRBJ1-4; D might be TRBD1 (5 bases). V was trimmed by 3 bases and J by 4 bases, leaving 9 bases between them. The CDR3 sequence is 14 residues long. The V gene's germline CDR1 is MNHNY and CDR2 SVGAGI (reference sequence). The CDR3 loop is CASSYRGFNEKLFF. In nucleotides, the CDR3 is TGTGCCAGCAGTTATAGGGGCTTTAATGAAAAACTGTTTTTT.

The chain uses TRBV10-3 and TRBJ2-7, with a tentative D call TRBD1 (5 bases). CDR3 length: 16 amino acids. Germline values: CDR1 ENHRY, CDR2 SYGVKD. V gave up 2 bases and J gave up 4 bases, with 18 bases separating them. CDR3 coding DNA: TGTGCCATCAGTGAGCTTAACAAGGGGAAGCGATACGAGCAGTACTTC. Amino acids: CAISELNKGKRYEQYF.

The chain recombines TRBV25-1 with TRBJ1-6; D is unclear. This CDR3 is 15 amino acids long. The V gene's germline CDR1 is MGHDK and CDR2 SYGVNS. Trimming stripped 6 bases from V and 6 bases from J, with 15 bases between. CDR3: CASSPSDGLNSPLHF. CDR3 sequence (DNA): TGTGCCAGCAGCCCTTCCGATGGGCTTAATTCACCCCTCCACTTT.

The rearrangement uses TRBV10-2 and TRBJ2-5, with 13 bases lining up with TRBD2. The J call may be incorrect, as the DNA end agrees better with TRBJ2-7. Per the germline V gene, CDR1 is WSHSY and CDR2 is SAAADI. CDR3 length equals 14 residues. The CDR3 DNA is TGCGCCATCCGGACTAGCGGGGGTTCTTACGAGCAGTACTTC. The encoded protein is CAIRTSGGSYEQYF.

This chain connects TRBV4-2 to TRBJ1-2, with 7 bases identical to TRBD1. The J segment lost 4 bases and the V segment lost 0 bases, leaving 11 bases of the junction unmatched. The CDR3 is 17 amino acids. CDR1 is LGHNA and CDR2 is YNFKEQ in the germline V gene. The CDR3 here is CASSQETRTGRTYGYTF. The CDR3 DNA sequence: TGTGCCAGCAGCCAAGAAACAAGGACAGGTAGAACCTATGGCTACACCTTC.

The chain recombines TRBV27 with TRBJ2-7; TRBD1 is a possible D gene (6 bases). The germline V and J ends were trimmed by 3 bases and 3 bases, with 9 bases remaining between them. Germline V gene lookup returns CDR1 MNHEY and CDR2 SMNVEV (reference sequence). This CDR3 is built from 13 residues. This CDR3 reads CASSFRGNYEQYF. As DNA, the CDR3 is TGTGCCAGCAGTTTCAGGGGAAACTACGAGCAGTACTTC.